This T cell receptor (beta chain) derives from a study of blood T cell repertoires in COVID-19. Across the whole study: Whether acute or convalescent, the COVID-19 samples came from the United States, Italy and Spain. The analysed material was cDNA or gDNA that came from T cells, B-cell-depleted T cells, or PBMCs.

Germline values: CDR1 SGHDN, CDR2 FVKESK. V was clipped by 7 bases and J by 5 bases, with 14 bases between them. The CDR3 is 14 residues long. The data were produced by immunoSEQ multiplex PCR, yet TCRdb's version contains in-frame clones alone and is incomplete. The sample carries 200,000 to 250,000 clones, roughly four fifths recorded once. The source of this sequence is a woman in her forties with acute or convalescent COVID-19. The specimen sequenced was peripheral blood. The chain carries TRBV14 and TRBJ2-2, with a possible D match to TRBD2 (6 bases). In nucleotides, the CDR3 is TGTGCCAGCAACTCCCATGGAGGGACCGGGGAGCTGTTTTTT. Translated, it gives CASNSHGGTGELFF.